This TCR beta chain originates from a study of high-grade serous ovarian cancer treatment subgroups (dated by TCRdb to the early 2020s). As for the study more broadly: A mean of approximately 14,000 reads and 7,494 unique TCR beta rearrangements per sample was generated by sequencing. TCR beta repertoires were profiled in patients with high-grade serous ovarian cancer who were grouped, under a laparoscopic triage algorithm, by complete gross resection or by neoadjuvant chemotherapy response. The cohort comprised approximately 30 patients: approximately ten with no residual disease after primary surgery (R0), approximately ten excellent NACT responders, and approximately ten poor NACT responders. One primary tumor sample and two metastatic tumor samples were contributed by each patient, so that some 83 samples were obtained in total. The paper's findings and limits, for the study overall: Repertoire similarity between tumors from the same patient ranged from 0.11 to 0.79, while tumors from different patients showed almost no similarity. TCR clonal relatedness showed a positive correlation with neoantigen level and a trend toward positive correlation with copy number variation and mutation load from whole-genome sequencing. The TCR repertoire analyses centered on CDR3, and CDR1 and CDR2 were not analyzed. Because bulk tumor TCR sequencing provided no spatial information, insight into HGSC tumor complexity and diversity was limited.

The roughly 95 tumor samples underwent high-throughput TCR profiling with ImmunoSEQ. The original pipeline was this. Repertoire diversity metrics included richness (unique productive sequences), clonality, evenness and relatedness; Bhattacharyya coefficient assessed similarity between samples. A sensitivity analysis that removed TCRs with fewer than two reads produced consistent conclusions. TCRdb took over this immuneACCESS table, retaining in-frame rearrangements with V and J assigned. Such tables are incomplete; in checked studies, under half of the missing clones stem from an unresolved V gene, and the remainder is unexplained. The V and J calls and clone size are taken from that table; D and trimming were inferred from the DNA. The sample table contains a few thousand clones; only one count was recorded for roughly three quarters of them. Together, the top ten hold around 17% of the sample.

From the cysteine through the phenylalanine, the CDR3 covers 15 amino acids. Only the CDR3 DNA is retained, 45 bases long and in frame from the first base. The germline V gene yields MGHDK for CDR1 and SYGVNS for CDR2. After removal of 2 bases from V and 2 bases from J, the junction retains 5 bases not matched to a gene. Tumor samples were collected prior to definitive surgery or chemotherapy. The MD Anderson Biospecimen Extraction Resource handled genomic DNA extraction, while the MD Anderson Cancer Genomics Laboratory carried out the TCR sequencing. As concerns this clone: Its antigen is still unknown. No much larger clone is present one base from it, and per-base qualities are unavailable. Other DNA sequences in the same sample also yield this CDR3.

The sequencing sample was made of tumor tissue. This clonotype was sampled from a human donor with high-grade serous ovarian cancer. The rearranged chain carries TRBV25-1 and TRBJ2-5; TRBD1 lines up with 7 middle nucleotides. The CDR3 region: CASSEQGQRQETQYF. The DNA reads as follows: TGTGCCAGCAGTGAACAGGGACAGCGTCAAGAGACCCAGTACTTC.